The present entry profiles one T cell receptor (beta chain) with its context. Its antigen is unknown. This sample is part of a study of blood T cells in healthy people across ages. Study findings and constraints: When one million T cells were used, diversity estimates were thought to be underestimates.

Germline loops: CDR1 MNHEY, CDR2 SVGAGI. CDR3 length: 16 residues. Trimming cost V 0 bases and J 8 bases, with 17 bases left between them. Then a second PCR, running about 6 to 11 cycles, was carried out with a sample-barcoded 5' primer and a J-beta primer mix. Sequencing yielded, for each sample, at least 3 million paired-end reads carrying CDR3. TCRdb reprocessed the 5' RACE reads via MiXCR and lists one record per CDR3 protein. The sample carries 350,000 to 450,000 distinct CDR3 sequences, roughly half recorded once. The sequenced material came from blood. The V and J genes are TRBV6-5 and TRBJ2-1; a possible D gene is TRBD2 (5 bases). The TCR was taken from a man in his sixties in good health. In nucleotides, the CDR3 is TGTGCCAGCAGTTACTCCGGGCCCACAACCGGGGATGAGCAGTTCTTC. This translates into CASSYSGPTTGDEQFF.